This passage covers 5 T cell receptor beta chains from one sample sequenced in a study of blood T cell repertoires in COVID-19. Clones were read by immunoSEQ multiplex PCR, and TCRdb kept only the in-frame ones, dropping some. In the table there are approximately 12,000 clones, 75% to 90% of which are singletons. Sequences were obtained from peripheral blood. All receptors derive from a human donor in a cohort sampled during active COVID-19.

The V and J genes are TRBV28 and TRBJ2-7, with TRBD1 matching over 8 bases. The germline CDR1 and CDR2 sequences are MDHEN and SYDVKM. The J segment lost 0 bases and the V segment lost 5 bases, leaving 6 bases of the junction unmatched. CDR3 length: 15 amino acids. CDR3: CASSGQGTISYEQYF. The CDR3 nucleotides read TGTGCCAGCAGTGGACAGGGAACCATCTCCTACGAGCAGTACTTC.

V usage is TRBV4-3 and J usage is TRBJ1-5, with D perhaps TRBD1 (5 bases). Germline values: CDR1 LGHNA, CDR2 YSLEER. The ends were cut back, 3 bases at V and 4 bases at J, with 13 bases in the middle. This CDR3 spans 15 amino acids. The CDR3 loop is CASSHRQGANQPQHF. The DNA of the CDR3 is TGCGCCAGCAGCCATAGGCAGGGCGCAAATCAGCCCCAGCATTTT.

This clone was recorded a few times. CDR3 loop: CATSPPGELFF. The CDR3 nucleotides read TGTGCCACCTCCCCCCCCGGGGAGCTGTTTTTT. This chain uses TRBV10-3 with TRBJ2-2, with D uncertain. The CDR3 has 11 amino acids. In germline, CDR1 is ENHRY, CDR2 SYGVKD. Trimming pared 10 bases from V and 6 bases from J, leaving 9 bases between.

This chain joins TRBV10-3 and TRBJ2-3; 13 nucleotides match TRBD2. The CDR3 is 14 amino acids. Germline V CDR1 and CDR2: ENHRY, SYGVKD. The V segment lost 4 bases and the J segment 8 bases; nucleotides outside the gene matches: 3. This CDR3 is CAISGTSGGGTQYF. DNA of the CDR3: TGTGCCATCAGTGGTACTAGCGGGGGGGGTACGCAGTATTTT.

This chain uses TRBV10-3 with TRBJ2-7; 9 positions match TRBD2. The germline gives CDR1 ENHRY, CDR2 SYGVKD. Trimming took 11 bases from V and 3 from J; bases not matched to a gene: 2. The CDR3 spans 11 residues. The CDR3 nucleotides read TGTGCCGCGACTAGCGGCTACGAGCAGTACTTC. As protein: CAATSGYEQYF.